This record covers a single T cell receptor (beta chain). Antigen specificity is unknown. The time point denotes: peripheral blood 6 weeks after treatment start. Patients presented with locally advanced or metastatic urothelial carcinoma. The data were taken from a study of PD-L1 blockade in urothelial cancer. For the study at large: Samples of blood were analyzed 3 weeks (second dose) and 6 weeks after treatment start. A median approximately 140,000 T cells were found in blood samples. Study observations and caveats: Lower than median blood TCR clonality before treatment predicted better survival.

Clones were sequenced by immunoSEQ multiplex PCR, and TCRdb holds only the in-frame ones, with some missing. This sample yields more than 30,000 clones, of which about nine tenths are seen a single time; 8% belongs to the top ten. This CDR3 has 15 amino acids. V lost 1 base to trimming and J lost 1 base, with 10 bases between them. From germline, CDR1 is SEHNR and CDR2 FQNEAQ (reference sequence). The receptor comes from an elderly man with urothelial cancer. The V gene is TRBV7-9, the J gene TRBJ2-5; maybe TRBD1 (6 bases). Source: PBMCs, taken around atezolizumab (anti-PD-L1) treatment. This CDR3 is CASSLGGHLQETQYF. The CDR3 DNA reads TGTGCCAGCAGCTTAGGGGGACACCTCCAAGAGACCCAGTACTTC. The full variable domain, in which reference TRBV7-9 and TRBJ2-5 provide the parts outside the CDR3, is DTGVSQNPRHKITKRGQNVTFRCDPISEHNRLYWYRQTLGQGPEFLTYFQNEAQLEKSRLLSDRFSAERPKGSFSTLEIQRTEQGDSAMYLCASSLGGHLQETQYFGPGTRLLVL.